Below are 17 T cell receptor beta chains sequenced from a single sample in a study of PD-1 blockade in classical Hodgkin lymphoma. Every patient had relapsed following autologous stem cell transplantation, and cohorts differed in brentuximab vedotin exposure. Measured with immunoSEQ multiplex PCR; TCRdb has only the in-frame clones, and not every one. Among roughly 70,000 clones, roughly two thirds were seen once, and the ten largest hold about 9.1%. The specimen comprised peripheral blood mononuclear cells (PBMCs), sampled before the second cycle of nivolumab. These receptors were obtained from a human donor with classical Hodgkin lymphoma.

The CDR3 bases are TGTGCCAGCAGCCCGGGGTCGTGGTACACAGATACGCAGTATTTT. Translated: CASSPGSWYTDTQYF. The chain combines TRBV5-6 with TRBJ2-3, with D perhaps TRBD2 (5 bases). CDR1 SGHDT and CDR2 YYEEEE come from the germline V gene. V was shortened by 4 bases and J by 2 bases, with 14 bases between the two germline ends. This CDR3 has 15 amino acids.

The chain has TRBV5-1 and TRBJ2-6; D ambiguous. The ends were cut back, 0 bases at V and 2 bases at J, with 6 bases in the middle. CDR1 is SGHRS, CDR2 YFSETQ, per germline. The CDR3 consists of 15 residues. The chain's CDR3 is CASSLVTAGANVLTF. The CDR3 nucleotides are TGCGCCAGCAGCTTGGTAACAGCTGGGGCCAACGTCCTGACTTTC. The complete variable domain, with remaining parts taken from reference TRBV5-1 and TRBJ2-6, reads KAGVTQTPRYLIKTRGQQVTLSCSPISGHRSVSWYQQTPGQGLQFLFEYFSETQRNKGNFPGRFSGRQFSNSRSEMNVSTLELGDSALYLCASSLVTAGANVLTFGAGSRLTVL.

This sequence joins TRBV28 and TRBJ1-2, with TRBD1 matching over 8 bases. Germline V CDR1 and CDR2: MDHEN, SYDVKM. The junction had 12 bases not matched to a gene; V was cut back by 10 bases and J by 5 bases. This CDR3 spans 14 amino acids. CDR3 amino acids: CATNSGTGVYGYTF. The CDR3 DNA sequence: TGTGCCACCAACTCCGGGACAGGAGTTTATGGCTACACCTTC.

This clone was detected once. This chain uses TRBV6-1 with TRBJ2-3; 8 bases align to TRBD1. Germline-derived CDR1 and CDR2 are MNHNS and SASEGT. Germline trimming cut 7 bases from V and 1 base from J; bases unmatched to any gene: 7. The CDR3 loop spans 15 amino acids. For the CDR3, the DNA is TGTGCCAGCACTCCACGGACAGGGCGCACAGATACGCAGTATTTT. Translated, it gives CASTPRTGRTDTQYF.

As for this clone: Within the sample, other DNA sequences also encode this same CDR3. The J gene is TRBJ2-5, the V gene TRBV29-1, with D perhaps matching TRBD2 (5 bases). The CDR3 runs to 12 residues. CDR1 and CDR2 (germline): SQVTM, ANQGSEA. Trimming left V 3 bases short and J 2 bases short, with 7 bases between. CDR3: CSVERTQETQYF. CDR3 nucleotide sequence: TGCAGCGTTGAGCGGACTCAAGAGACCCAGTACTTC. The variable domain in full, completed from reference TRBV29-1 and TRBJ2-5, reads SAVISQKPSRDICQRGTSLTIQCQVDSQVTMMFWYRQQPGQSLTLIATANQGSEATYESGFVIDKFPISRPNLTFSTLTVSNMSPEDSSIYLCSVERTQETQYFGPGTRLLVL.

This chain uses TRBV9 with TRBJ1-6; no clear D. The CDR3 loop spans 15 amino acids. The germline V gene has CDR1 SGDLS and CDR2 YYNGEE. V shed 0 bases and J shed 3 bases, with 7 bases lying between them. CDR3 coding DNA: TGTGCCAGCAGCGTAGCGGCGGACTATAATTCACCCCTCCACTTT. It encodes CASSVAADYNSPLHF.

There are a few counts of this clone. Other DNA sequences in the sample encode the same CDR3. This chain joins TRBV19 and TRBJ1-1, with unresolved D. Trimming shortened V by 3 bases and J by 1 base, and 9 bases separated the two germline ends. Germline CDR1 and CDR2: LNHDA and SQIVND (reference sequence). The CDR3 length is 14 residues. The chain's CDR3 is CASSIQLGNTEAFF. For the CDR3, the DNA is TGTGCCAGTAGTATTCAATTGGGGAACACTGAAGCTTTCTTT.

The chain is built from TRBV6-5 and TRBJ1-5; D is unclear. The CDR3 is 12 amino acids. The germline V and J ends were trimmed by 5 bases and 3 bases, with 5 bases remaining between them. Germline V gives CDR1 MNHEY, CDR2 SVGAGI. The CDR3 nucleotides read TGTGCCAGCAGTGTAGCCAATCAGCCCCAGCATTTT. Translation gives CASSVANQPQHF.

This clone has just a few counts. The gene calls are TRBV4-1 and TRBJ1-2; 7 positions agree with TRBD1. The CDR3 runs to 13 residues. Germline CDR1 MGHRA, CDR2 YSYEKL. The V gene end was trimmed by 4 bases and the J gene end by 3 bases; junction bases not matched to a gene: 2. CDR3 coding DNA: TGCGCCAGCAGCCTCGGACAGGACTATGGCTACACCTTC. It codes for CASSLGQDYGYTF.

V usage is TRBV7-8 and J usage is TRBJ2-5; D tentatively fits TRBD1 or TRBD2 (5 bases each). CDR1 SGHVS and CDR2 FQNEAQ come from the germline V gene. V was trimmed by 5 bases and J by 7 bases, leaving 11 bases between them. CDR3 size: 12 residues. CDR3 in DNA: TGTGCCAGCAGCGTCCCGAGGGGGACCCAGTACTTC. Encoded protein: CASSVPRGTQYF.

The chain uses TRBV5-1 and TRBJ2-7; TRBD1 matches 8 bases. The CDR3 covers 14 residues. After removal of 4 bases from V and 0 bases from J, the junction contained 3 bases not matched to a gene. Looked up from germline, CDR1 is SGHRS and CDR2 is YFSETQ. This chain's CDR3 is CASSLQGVSYEQYF. The CDR3 coding sequence is TGCGCCAGCAGCCTACAGGGGGTCTCCTACGAGCAGTACTTC.

The V gene is TRBV30, the J gene TRBJ1-1, with D perhaps TRBD1 (5 bases). From germline, CDR1 is GTSNPN and CDR2 SVGIG (reference sequence). Trimming took off 0 bases at V and 5 bases at J, with 10 bases between the two ends. The CDR3 covers 13 residues. DNA of the CDR3: TGTGCCTGGAGTGTACTGGGGCGGACTGAAGCTTTCTTT. This encodes CAWSVLGRTEAFF.

The table lists this clone with a count of one. The CDR3 DNA follows: TGTGCTAGTGGTCCCAGCGGGAGGATCTACAATGAGCAGTTCTTC. As protein: CASGPSGRIYNEQFF. This chain uses TRBV12-5 with TRBJ2-1, with 9 nucleotides matching TRBD2. There are 15 residues in the CDR3. The germline V gene encodes CDR1 LGHNT and CDR2 FRNRAP. The J segment lost 3 bases and the V segment lost 5 bases, leaving 5 bases of the junction unmatched.

V usage is TRBV11-3 and J usage is TRBJ2-3; 11 nucleotides match TRBD2. This CDR3 is built from 16 residues. The trim removed 5 bases at V and 6 bases at J, leaving 10 bases unmatched. Germline CDR1 and CDR2: SGHNT and YENEEA. CDR3 nucleotide sequence: TGTGCCAGCAGCCTCAGGCTAGCGGGAGGATCGGATACGCAGTATTTT. It is translated as CASSLRLAGGSDTQYF.

This chain connects TRBV6-5 to TRBJ2-1; maybe TRBD1 (6 bases). The germline V gene has CDR1 MNHEY and CDR2 SVGAGI. Trimming took off 4 bases at V and 6 bases at J, with 13 bases between the two ends. This CDR3 comprises 14 residues. The CDR3 is CASSSSDSPNEQFF. The CDR3, as DNA: TGTGCCAGCAGTTCCTCGGACAGCCCCAATGAGCAGTTCTTC.

The chain recombines TRBV28 with TRBJ2-4, with D perhaps matching TRBD1 (5 bases). CDR1 MDHEN and CDR2 SYDVKM come from the germline V gene. CDR3 length: 15 amino acids. The V end was cut by 6 bases, the J end by 0 bases, with 12 bases between. CDR3 residues: CASSYRSLAKNIQYF. CDR3 DNA sequence: TGTGCCAGCAGCTACAGGTCGTTAGCCAAAAACATTCAGTACTTC.

J is TRBJ1-6 and V is TRBV2, with D unresolved. CDR1 and CDR2 from the germline V gene are SNHLY and FYNNEI. With 4 bases removed from V and 7 bases from J, the gap between germline ends came to 17 bases. The CDR3 length is 16 residues. For the CDR3, the DNA is TGTGCCAGCAGTGCCCTAAGGCCATCCTGGAATTCACCCCTCCACTTT. It is translated as CASSALRPSWNSPLHF.